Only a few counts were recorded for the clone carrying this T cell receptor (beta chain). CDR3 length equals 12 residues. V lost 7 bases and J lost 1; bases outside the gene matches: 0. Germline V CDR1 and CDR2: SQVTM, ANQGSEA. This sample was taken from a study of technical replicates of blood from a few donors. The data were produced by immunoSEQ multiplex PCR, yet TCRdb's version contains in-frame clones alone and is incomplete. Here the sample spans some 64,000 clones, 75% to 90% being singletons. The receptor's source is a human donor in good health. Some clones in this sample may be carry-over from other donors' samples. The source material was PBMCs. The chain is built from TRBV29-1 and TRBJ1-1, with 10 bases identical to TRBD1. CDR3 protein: CSGDRGNTEAFF. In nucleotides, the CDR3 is TGCAGCGGGGACAGGGGGAACACTGAAGCTTTCTTT.